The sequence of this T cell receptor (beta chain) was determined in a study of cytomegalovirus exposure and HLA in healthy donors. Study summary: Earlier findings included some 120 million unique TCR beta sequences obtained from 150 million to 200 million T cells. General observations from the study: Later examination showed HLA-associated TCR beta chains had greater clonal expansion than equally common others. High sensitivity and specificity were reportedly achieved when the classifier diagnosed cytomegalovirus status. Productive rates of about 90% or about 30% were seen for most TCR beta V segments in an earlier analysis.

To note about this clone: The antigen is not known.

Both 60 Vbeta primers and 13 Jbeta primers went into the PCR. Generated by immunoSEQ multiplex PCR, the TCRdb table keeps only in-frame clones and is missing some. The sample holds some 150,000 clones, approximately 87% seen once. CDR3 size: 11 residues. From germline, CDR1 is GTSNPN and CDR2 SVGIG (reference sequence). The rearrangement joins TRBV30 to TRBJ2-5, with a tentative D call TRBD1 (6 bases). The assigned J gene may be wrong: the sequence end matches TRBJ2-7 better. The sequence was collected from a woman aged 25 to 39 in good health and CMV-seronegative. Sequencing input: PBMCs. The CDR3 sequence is CAQGSFYEQYF. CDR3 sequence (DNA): TGTGCCCAGGGGAGTTTCTACGAGCAGTACTTC.